Given below is one T cell receptor beta chain in context. Antigen specificity is unknown. These data are taken from a study of cytomegalovirus exposure and HLA in healthy donors. Study-level information: The early release's HLA-typed donors yielded approximately 81 million unique TCRs. General study points: For most TCR beta V segments, an earlier analysis put the productive rate at about 87% or about 30% of the time. Likely technical artifact: a cluster of highly shared sequence variants. In vitro data verified a few CMV-associated chains as specific for CMV antigens.

PCR primers comprised 60 Vbeta and 13 Jbeta primers. TCRdb keeps only in-frame clones here, not all; method: immunoSEQ multiplex PCR. Of some 270,000 clones listed, about nine tenths were seen once; the top ten hold 1.7%. Germline lookup yields CDR1 LGHNT and CDR2 FRNRAP. The CDR3 spans 15 residues. Trimming stripped 5 bases from V and 0 bases from J, with 13 bases between. The receptor comes from a girl aged 2 to 9 in good health and CMV-seronegative. The genes are TRBV12-5 and TRBJ1-1; D perhaps matches TRBD1 (6 bases). Sequencing was done on a sample of PBMCs. CDR3 in amino acids: CASGLGGQMNTEAFF. Here the CDR3 DNA reads TGTGCTAGTGGTCTCGGTGGACAGATGAACACTGAAGCTTTCTTT.